This TCR beta chain comes out of a study of CD8+ T cells in alopecia areata. A remark on this clone: Its antigen is still unknown.

cDNA reverse transcribed from extracted RNA served as the sequencing template. Clones were read by immunoSEQ multiplex PCR, and TCRdb kept only the in-frame ones, dropping some. The sample lists 200,000 or so clones; approximately 53% were seen once. The CDR3 is made up of 13 amino acids. Trimming shortened V by 4 bases and J by 6 bases, and 13 bases separated the two germline ends. Germline V gives CDR1 MGHRA, CDR2 YSYEKL. Broader study findings: Lesional scalp, notably in alopecia totalis/universalis, had clonality above that of normal scalp. Normal skin contains resident alphabeta T cells, and these are also sequenced in scalp samples.

The rearrangement joins TRBV4-1 to TRBJ2-7, with D possibly being TRBD2 (6 bases). Sequencing input: CD8+ T cells sorted from blood. The sequence derives from a human donor in good health. The chain's CDR3 is CASSPNGGLEQYF. The CDR3 DNA reads as TGCGCCAGCAGCCCCAACGGGGGACTCGAGCAGTACTTC.